This T cell receptor beta chain was profiled in a study of T cell changes during pregnancy in multiple sclerosis. TCRdb keeps only in-frame clones here, not all; method: immunoSEQ multiplex PCR. The sample yields 50,000 to 75,000 clones, 93% seen once. The starting material was CD8+ T cells from peripheral blood mononuclear cells, obtained in the third trimester of pregnancy. The sequence was obtained from a female donor with multiple sclerosis, enrolled in a pregnancy study.

DNA for the CDR3: TGTGCCAGCAGCGTAGCACTAGCGGACACAGATACGCAGTATTTT. Translation: CASSVALADTDTQYF. The genes are TRBV9 and TRBJ2-3; TRBD2 matches 8 bases. The CDR3 runs to 15 residues. After removal of 0 bases from V and 2 bases from J, the junction contained 2 bases not matched to a gene. Germline V gene sequence: CDR1 SGDLS, CDR2 YYNGEE.